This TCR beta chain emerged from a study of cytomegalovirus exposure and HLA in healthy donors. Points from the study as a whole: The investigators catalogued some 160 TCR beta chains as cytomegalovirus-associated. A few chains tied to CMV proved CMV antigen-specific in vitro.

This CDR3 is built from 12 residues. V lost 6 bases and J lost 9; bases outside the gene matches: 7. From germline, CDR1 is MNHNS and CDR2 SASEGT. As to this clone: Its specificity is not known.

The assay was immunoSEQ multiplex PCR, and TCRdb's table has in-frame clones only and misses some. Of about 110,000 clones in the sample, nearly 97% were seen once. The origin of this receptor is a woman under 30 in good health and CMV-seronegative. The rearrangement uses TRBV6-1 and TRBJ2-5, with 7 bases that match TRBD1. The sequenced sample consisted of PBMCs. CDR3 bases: TGTGCCAGCAGCGTACAGGGGTGGGCCCAGTACTTC. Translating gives CASSVQGWAQYF.